What follows are 23 T cell receptor beta chains derived from one specimen sequenced in a study of blood T cell repertoires in COVID-19. TCRdb's table, derived via immunoSEQ multiplex PCR, lists solely in-frame clones and lacks some. Here the sample spans fewer than 300,000 clones, roughly 80% being singletons. The sequencing sample was made of peripheral blood. The receptor source for this set is a human donor with COVID-19, enrolled during active disease. The donor label of this sample is uncertain.

This clone was seen just once. This chain joins TRBV12-3 or TRBV12-4 and TRBJ1-1; D is perhaps TRBD1 (5 bases). V was pared by 6 bases and J by 6 bases, with 11 bases between. CDR3 length equals 12 residues. This CDR3 reads CASRQGIAEAFF. The CDR3 DNA follows: TGTGCCAGCAGGCAGGGAATTGCTGAAGCTTTCTTT.

V is TRBV18 and J is TRBJ1-1, with 7 bases identical to TRBD1. Germline loops: CDR1 KGHSH, CDR2 LQKENI. This CDR3 spans 18 amino acids. J gave up 1 base and V 3 bases, and 14 bases lay outside the gene matches. The CDR3 DNA reads as TGTGCCAGCTCACCTCTAATTGGGACAGCAGGCCAGAACACTGAAGCTTTCTTT. This encodes CASSPLIGTAGQNTEAFF. Combining the CDR3 with reference TRBV18 and TRBJ1-1 gives the whole variable domain NAGVMQNPRHLVRRRGQEARLRCSPMKGHSHVYWYRQLPEEGLKFMVYLQKENIIDESGMPKERFSAEFPKEGPSILRIQQVVRGDSAAYFCASSPLIGTAGQNTEAFFGQGTRLTVV.

By share of the sample, this clone is medium-sized (0.01 to 0.1%). Other DNA sequences in the sample encode the same CDR3. This chain connects TRBV29-1 to TRBJ2-1; the match to TRBD1 covers 9 bases. The CDR3 totals 14 residues. With 5 bases clipped from V and 2 bases from J, the junction kept 4 bases outside the gene matches. Germline values: CDR1 SQVTM, CDR2 ANQGSEA. CDR3 sequence (DNA): TGCAGCGTTTCCGGGACAGGGACCTACAATGAGCAGTTCTTC. Its translation is CSVSGTGTYNEQFF.

J is TRBJ2-2 and V is TRBV27; TRBD2 agrees at 10 bases. This CDR3 contains 20 residues. Trimming cost V 0 bases and J 2 bases; bases outside gene matches: 12. Germline V gene data show CDR1 as MNHEY and CDR2 as SMNVEV (reference sequence). CDR3 residues: CASSLSMSVLLAGNTGELFF. The CDR3, as DNA: TGTGCCAGCAGTTTATCGATGAGTGTTTTACTAGCGGGAAACACCGGGGAGCTGTTTTTT.

The chain is built from TRBV10-3 and TRBJ1-1, with D perhaps matching TRBD1 (6 bases). This CDR3 is built from 14 residues. Trimming stripped 2 bases from V and 10 bases from J, with 17 bases between. CDR1 and CDR2 (germline): ENHRY, SYGVKD. Here the CDR3 DNA reads TGTGCCATCAGTGAGGGGGACACGTCGACGGGAGCTTTCTTT. This sequence encodes CAISEGDTSTGAFF.

This clone was seen only a few times. The chain uses TRBV10-3 and TRBJ1-3; D is uncertain. V lost 8 bases to trimming and J lost 4 bases, with 6 bases between them. The germline CDR1 and CDR2 sequences are ENHRY and SYGVKD. This CDR3 is built from 11 residues. The CDR3 DNA follows: TGTGCCATCGGGAGGGGAAACACCATATATTTT. Its protein is CAIGRGNTIYF.

CDR3 amino acids: CASSLMGQGYTGELFF. CDR3 nucleotides: TGCGCCAGCAGTCTTATGGGACAGGGTTACACCGGGGAGCTGTTTTTT. This chain uses TRBV5-1 with TRBJ2-2; 9 nucleotides align to TRBD1. There are 16 residues in the CDR3. Trimming removed 5 bases from V and 3 bases from J; junction bases left unmatched: 8. The V gene's germline CDR1 is SGHRS and CDR2 YFSETQ.

This clone was found a few times. The chain couples TRBV7-8 to TRBJ2-1, with D possibly being TRBD1 (5 bases). This CDR3 region has 16 residues. CDR1 is SGHVS, CDR2 FQNEAQ, per germline. Trimming stripped 4 bases from V and 0 bases from J, with 13 bases between. CDR3 nucleotide sequence: TGTGCCAGCAGCTCTAAAGGGGTTAGCTCCTACAATGAGCAGTTCTTC. This codes for CASSSKGVSSYNEQFF.

The chain combines TRBV6-5 with TRBJ2-7; 8 positions match TRBD1. The V gene's germline CDR1 is MNHEY and CDR2 SVGAGI. Losses at the gene ends were 6 bases for V and 6 bases for J; bases not matched to a gene: 10. This CDR3 region has 14 residues. This CDR3 is CASRPGQGPREQYF. The CDR3 region has the DNA TGTGCCAGCAGGCCCGGACAGGGCCCACGCGAGCAGTACTTC.

The genes are TRBV2 and TRBJ2-7, with 12 bases fitting TRBD2. The V and J ends lost 1 base and 5 bases, in that order; junction bases with no gene match: 6. Germline V gene lookup returns CDR1 SNHLY and CDR2 FYNNEI. The CDR3 consists of 16 residues. Here the CDR3 DNA reads TGTGCCAGCAGTGAAGGTCTAGCGGGAGGGTCCCACGAGCAGTACTTC. Translating it yields CASSEGLAGGSHEQYF.

The rearrangement uses TRBV11-3 and TRBJ2-3; TRBD1 aligns across 8 bases. From germline, CDR1 is SGHNT and CDR2 YENEEA. CDR3 length: 14 residues. The V segment lost 5 bases and the J segment 6 bases; nucleotides outside the gene matches: 7. CDR3 nucleotide sequence: TGTGCCAGCAGCCCGGACAGGGAGTGGGATACGCAGTATTTT. As protein: CASSPDREWDTQYF.

The V and J genes are TRBV7-3 and TRBJ2-3, with no clear D. Germline-derived CDR1 and CDR2 are SGHTA and FQGTGA. Deletions cut 5 bases from V and 3 bases from J, with 9 bases between. This CDR3 is built from 13 residues. The CDR3 DNA reads TGTGCCAGCAGCCCCCAGTCGACAGATACGCAGTATTTT. Protein product: CASSPQSTDTQYF.

CDR3 nucleotide sequence: TGTGCCAGTAGTACGAGCGCGCGGCAGGGAATCTATGGCTACACCTTC. This sequence encodes CASSTSARQGIYGYTF. This chain links TRBV19 with TRBJ1-2; a weak D match, TRBD1 (5 bases). The CDR3 loop spans 16 amino acids. V was trimmed by 4 bases and J by 4 bases, leaving 19 bases between them. Germline V gene data show CDR1 as LNHDA and CDR2 as SQIVND (reference sequence).

The chain uses TRBV15 and TRBJ2-1; D unclear. Germline values: CDR1 LNHNV, CDR2 YYDKDF (reference sequence). V was cut by 2 bases and J by 12 bases, with 14 bases left in between. This CDR3 comprises 13 residues. This CDR3 reads CATSRSFEVGQFF. Written as DNA, the CDR3 is TGTGCCACCAGCAGATCCTTTGAGGTGGGGCAGTTCTTC.

The chain has TRBV18 and TRBJ1-1; D is perhaps TRBD1 (5 bases). The CDR3 extends over 18 amino acids. V was cut by 6 bases and J by 4 bases, with 27 bases left in between. Germline CDR1 KGHSH, CDR2 LQKENI. CDR3 region: CASSLLLREGRGSTEAFF. The CDR3 DNA reads as TGTGCCAGCTCGCTCCTACTTCGGGAGGGGCGCGGGAGCACTGAAGCTTTCTTT.

This clone has a single count. The chain recombines TRBV3-1 (or the pseudogene TRBV3-2) with TRBJ2-2; 10 bases are a match to TRBD2. The junction had 5 bases not matched to a gene; V was cut back by 1 base and J by 6 bases. CDR3 length equals 16 residues. Germline CDR1 and CDR2: LGHDT and YNNKEL (reference sequence). CDR3: CASSQGRTSGSGELFF. CDR3 sequence (DNA): TGTGCCAGCAGCCAAGGAAGGACTAGCGGTTCCGGGGAGCTGTTTTTT.

The rearrangement uses TRBV15 and TRBJ2-1, with 8 bases identical to TRBD2. Germline assignment: CDR1 LNHNV and CDR2 YYDKDF (reference sequence). The CDR3 length is 14 residues. The junction had 8 bases not matched to a gene; V was cut back by 5 bases and J by 8 bases. DNA of the CDR3: TGTGCCACCAGCGTCCCGGGACTAGTCTATGAGCAGTTCTTC. Translating gives CATSVPGLVYEQFF.

DNA of the CDR3: TGTGCCAGCAGCTTAACAGGGGCTTGGACAGATACGCAGTATTTT. Translation gives CASSLTGAWTDTQYF. This chain joins TRBV11-3 and TRBJ2-3; 7 nucleotides align to TRBD1. From germline, CDR1 is SGHNT and CDR2 YENEEA. CDR3 length: 15 residues. J lost 3 bases, V lost 2 bases, and 5 bases had no gene match. Supplemented by reference TRBV11-3 and TRBJ2-3, the full variable domain reads EAGVVQSPRYKIIEKKQPVAFWCNPISGHNTLYWYLQNLGQGPELLIRYENEEAVDDSQLPKDRFSAERLKGVDSTLKIQPAELGDSAVYLCASSLTGAWTDTQYFGPGTRLTVL.

The rearrangement links TRBV28 to TRBJ1-6; a possible D gene is TRBD1 (5 bases). CDR1 is MDHEN, CDR2 SYDVKM, per germline. CDR3 length: 15 amino acids. The ends were cut back, 7 bases at V and 8 bases at J, with 18 bases in the middle. This CDR3 reads CASTPPKAGYSPLHF. CDR3 nucleotides: TGTGCCAGCACCCCACCTAAGGCAGGGTATTCACCCCTCCACTTT.

This clone turned up a few times. This chain joins TRBV5-5 and TRBJ1-5; the match to TRBD1 covers 7 bases. The germline CDR1 and CDR2 sequences are SGHKS and YYEKEE (reference sequence). CDR3 length: 15 amino acids. The J segment lost 5 bases and the V segment lost 2 bases, leaving 7 bases of the junction unmatched. In DNA form, the CDR3 reads TGTGCCAGCAGCTTCAGGGACAGAAGGGATCAGCCCCAGCATTTT. It yields the protein CASSFRDRRDQPQHF. Filled out from reference TRBV5-5 and TRBJ1-5, the complete variable domain reads DAGVTQSPTHLIKTRGQQVTLRCSPISGHKSVSWYQQVLGQGPQFIFQYYEKEERGRGNFPDRFSARQFPNYSSELNVNALLLGDSALYLCASSFRDRRDQPQHFGDGTRLSIL.

This rearrangement joins TRBV28 to TRBJ2-7; D unresolved. The CDR3 runs 13 residues. V shed 7 bases and J shed 3 bases, with 13 bases lying between them. The germline V gene encodes CDR1 MDHEN and CDR2 SYDVKM. CDR3 sequence (DNA): TGTGCCAGCACCGACTTGAATCTCTACGAGCAGTACTTC. It encodes CASTDLNLYEQYF.

V and J are TRBV3-1 (or the pseudogene TRBV3-2) and TRBJ1-2; tentatively, D is TRBD1 (6 bases). Germline V CDR1 and CDR2: LGHDT, YNNKEL (reference sequence). The CDR3 is 14 residues long. V was pared by 6 bases and J by 0 bases, with 11 bases between. For the CDR3, the DNA is TGTGCCAGCAGATCGACAGGTACTAACTATGGCTACACCTTC. Residues: CASRSTGTNYGYTF.

The chain joins TRBV6-2 or TRBV6-3 to TRBJ2-7; D possibly corresponds to TRBD1 (5 bases). From germline, CDR1 is MNHEY and CDR2 SVGEGT. The CDR3 is 15 amino acids. V lost 0 bases and J 6 bases, leaving 15 bases between the germline ends. This chain's CDR3 is CASSYSGRAPSEQYF. The CDR3 region has the DNA TGTGCCAGCAGTTACTCGGGCAGGGCTCCTTCCGAGCAGTACTTC.